The next 2 T cell receptor beta chains were all read from a single sample in a study of cytomegalovirus exposure and HLA in healthy donors. Clones were sequenced by immunoSEQ multiplex PCR, and TCRdb holds only the in-frame ones, with some missing. The sample yields 110,000 or so clones, about 85% seen once. The sequenced material came from PBMCs. The receptors stem from a young woman in good health and CMV-seronegative.

This clone was detected a few times. The J gene is TRBJ2-7, the V gene TRBV7-9; possibly TRBD1 for D (5 bases). The CDR3 loop spans 16 amino acids. CDR1 and CDR2 from the germline V gene are SEHNR and FQNEAQ (reference sequence). Deletions cut 7 bases from V and 1 base from J, with 20 bases between. The CDR3 reads CASTSPTRDSSYEQYF. Here the CDR3 DNA reads TGTGCCAGCACTTCACCGACCCGTGACAGTTCCTACGAGCAGTACTTC.

This clone has a single count. The V and J genes are TRBV5-6 and TRBJ1-2, with 12 bases fitting TRBD1. The CDR3 is 14 residues long. Germline V gene sequence: CDR1 SGHDT, CDR2 YYEEEE. Trimming at V came to 3 bases and at J to 7 bases, leaving 4 bases not matched to a gene. CDR3 sequence (DNA): TGTGCCAGCAGCTGGGGACAGGGGGCGCGTGGCTACACCTTC. Encoded protein: CASSWGQGARGYTF.